These 12 T cell receptor beta chains share one sample of origin, sequenced in a study of T cell repertoires in cytomegalovirus infection (dated by TCRdb to about 2019). The run used an Illumina HiSeq 1500. TCRdb reprocessing: public reads trimmed at Q25 with fastp, clones called with MiXCR, in-frame beta chains kept. CDR3 protein duplicates are merged, each entry listing the most common genes and DNA. For this sample there are roughly 500,000 distinct CDR3 sequences; roughly 12% appear just once. The top ten clones comprise roughly a tenth of the sample. The sample comprised PBMCs. These receptor sequences come from a human donor in good health (CMV status not recorded). Some clones in this sample may be carry-over from other donors' samples.

This clonotype was counted at least ten times. The gene calls are TRBV27 and TRBJ2-6; D is possibly TRBD1 (5 bases). Trimming stripped 2 bases from V and 2 bases from J, with 10 bases between. The germline V gene encodes CDR1 MNHEY and CDR2 SMNVEV (reference sequence). The length of the CDR3 is 16 residues. This CDR3 is CASSLVGAPGANVLTF. In DNA form, the CDR3 reads TGTGCCAGCAGTTTAGTAGGGGCCCCTGGGGCCAACGTCCTGACTTTC.

This clonotype was found many times. The chain is built from TRBV7-6 and TRBJ2-1; 7 nucleotides agree with TRBD1. The length of the CDR3 is 15 residues. Germline CDR1 SGHVS, CDR2 FNYEAQ. V dropped 4 bases and J dropped 4; count of bases not matched to a gene: 7. The CDR3 sequence is CASSWGTDPYNEQFF. The DNA for the CDR3 is TGTGCCAGCAGCTGGGGGACAGACCCATACAATGAGCAGTTCTTC.

This chain links TRBV6-8 with TRBJ1-1, with 10 bases identical to TRBD1. In germline, CDR1 is MNHGY, CDR2 SAAAGT. The CDR3 spans 15 residues. J lost 1 base, V lost 6 bases, and 5 bases had no gene match. This chain's CDR3 is CASRGTGVPNTEAFF. CDR3 sequence (DNA): TGTGCCAGCAGAGGGACAGGGGTCCCGAACACTGAAGCTTTCTTT.

This clonotype was counted at least ten times. The chain employs TRBV10-3 and TRBJ1-2, with TRBD1 matching over 7 bases. The germline gives CDR1 ENHRY, CDR2 SYGVKD. This CDR3 has 14 residues. The V segment lost 3 bases and the J segment 4 bases; nucleotides outside the gene matches: 5. The CDR3 DNA reads TGTGCCATCAGTGACTCGACAGGGACCTATGGCTACACCTTC. It translates to CAISDSTGTYGYTF.

In DNA, the CDR3 is TGTGCCAGCAGTTTGGGGACAGGGATTCGCTATGGCTACACCTTC. It yields the protein CASSLGTGIRYGYTF. The chain links TRBV28 to TRBJ1-2; the match to TRBD1 covers 9 bases. Trimming took 3 bases from V and 4 from J; bases not matched to a gene: 6. There are 15 residues in the CDR3. Germline V gene sequence: CDR1 MDHEN, CDR2 SYDVKM.

This clonotype was counted at least ten times. Here the CDR3 DNA reads TGTGCCAGCCAACAGGGAGCGAGAACTGAAGCTTTCTTT. As protein: CASQQGARTEAFF. This chain links TRBV6-5 with TRBJ1-1, with D tentatively TRBD1 (6 bases). Looked up from germline, CDR1 is MNHEY and CDR2 is SVGAGI. V shed 8 bases and J shed 5 bases, with 15 bases lying between them. The CDR3 runs to 13 residues.

The sample holds many counts of this clonotype. The J gene is TRBJ1-3, the V gene TRBV4-1; the D is unclear. Germline V lookup: CDR1 MGHRA, CDR2 YSYEKL. Trimming removed 4 bases from V and 2 bases from J, with 18 bases in between. This CDR3 has 17 amino acids. This chain's CDR3 is CASSLLPGIGAGNTIYF. The DNA for the CDR3 is TGCGCCAGCAGCCTTTTACCAGGAATCGGGGCTGGAAACACCATATATTTT.

The V and J genes are TRBV3-1 and TRBJ1-5, with a weak D call TRBD1 (5 bases). The V gene's germline CDR1 is LGHDT and CDR2 YNNKEL (reference sequence). V was pared by 1 base and J by 5 bases, with 9 bases between. CDR3 length: 14 amino acids. CDR3 protein: CASSQGGDYQPQHF. Here the CDR3 DNA reads TGTGCCAGCAGCCAAGGAGGGGATTATCAGCCCCAGCATTTT.

The CDR3 DNA reads TGCGCCAGCAGCGGACAGGGTGGGGAGCCCCAGCATTTT. It is translated as CASSGQGGEPQHF. The rearrangement links TRBV5-1 to TRBJ1-5; 8 bases line up with TRBD1. After removal of 4 bases from V and 8 bases from J, the junction contained 5 bases not matched to a gene. Per the germline V gene, CDR1 is SGHRS and CDR2 is YFSETQ. The CDR3 extends over 13 amino acids.

Ten or more counts support this clonotype. This chain uses TRBV19 with TRBJ1-2; 8 bases agree with TRBD1. V gave up 9 bases and J gave up 6 bases; unmatched junction bases: 6. Germline loops: CDR1 LNHDA, CDR2 SQIVND (reference sequence). The CDR3 runs to 12 residues. The CDR3 DNA reads TGTGCCAGCGCCGACAGGGGAGATGGCTACACCTTC. Its translation is CASADRGDGYTF.

Remarks on this clonotype: A much more abundant neighbour one base away suggests this may be a read error. V is TRBV19 and J is TRBJ1-6, with D hard to call. This CDR3 is built from 14 residues. The germline V and J ends were trimmed by 9 bases and 7 bases, with 16 bases remaining between them. CDR1 and CDR2 from the germline V gene are LNHDA and SQIVND (reference sequence). The CDR3 nucleotides are TGTGCCAGCGCGAACTATCAAGGAAATTCACCCCTCCACTTT. This codes for CASANYQGNSPLHF.

This clonotype has at least ten counts. The V call is TRBV2, the J call TRBJ2-2; D might be TRBD1 or TRBD2, each matching 5 bases. Trimming pared 8 bases from V and 3 bases from J, leaving 13 bases between. The CDR3 is made up of 14 amino acids. CDR1 SNHLY and CDR2 FYNNEI come from the germline V gene. CDR3 sequence: CASDKGSYTGELFF. The CDR3 DNA reads as TGTGCCAGCGACAAGGGGAGCTACACCGGGGAGCTGTTTTTT.